Shown below are 32 T cell receptor beta chains from a single sample sequenced in a study of blood T cell repertoires in COVID-19. Clones were sequenced by immunoSEQ multiplex PCR, and TCRdb holds only the in-frame ones, with some missing. The sample has some 80,000 clones, more than 60% seen once; the top ten hold 15% to 20%. Sequencing was carried out using peripheral blood. The origin of the receptors is a woman aged 80 or older with active or convalescent COVID-19.

This clone has a handful of counts. The V and J genes are TRBV6-2 or TRBV6-3 and TRBJ1-2; 12 positions match TRBD1. Germline V gene data show CDR1 as MNHEY and CDR2 as SVGEGT. After removal of 8 bases from V and 7 bases from J, the junction contained 5 bases not matched to a gene. This CDR3 region has 13 residues. CDR3 DNA sequence: TGTGCCAGCGGCCAGGGACAGGGGGCTGGCTACACCTTC. Its protein is CASGQGQGAGYTF.

This sequence joins TRBV4-1 and TRBJ2-7; the D gene is possibly TRBD2 (6 bases). Trimming removed 4 bases at V and 3 bases at J, with 16 bases between. Germline-derived CDR1 and CDR2 are MGHRA and YSYEKL. The CDR3 is 15 residues long. The chain's CDR3 is CASSLVTGSDYEQYF. The CDR3 DNA is TGCGCCAGCAGCCTCGTTACCGGGAGCGACTACGAGCAGTACTTC.

This chain joins TRBV29-1 and TRBJ2-7; weak D call: TRBD2 (6 bases). This CDR3 contains 13 residues. V was shortened by 6 bases and J by 2 bases, with 14 bases between the two germline ends. In germline, CDR1 is SQVTM, CDR2 ANQGSEA. The CDR3 reads CSVGGVDTYEQYF. DNA of the CDR3: TGCAGCGTCGGAGGGGTGGACACCTACGAGCAGTACTTC.

This sequence joins TRBV27 and TRBJ2-7; 8 nucleotides align to TRBD2. This CDR3 contains 15 residues. CDR1 is MNHEY, CDR2 SMNVEV, per germline (reference sequence). J gave up 2 bases and V 3 bases, and 6 bases lay outside the gene matches. The CDR3 bases are TGTGCCAGCAGTTTGTTTACTAGCGGCACCTACGAGCAGTACTTC. As protein: CASSLFTSGTYEQYF.

V and J are TRBV27 and TRBJ1-6; 9 bases match TRBD1. The trim removed 5 bases at V and 10 bases at J, leaving 12 bases unmatched. Germline V lookup: CDR1 MNHEY, CDR2 SMNVEV (reference sequence). The CDR3 contains 16 residues. Written as DNA, the CDR3 is TGTGCCAGCAGTCCCCCGGGACAGGGAAGCAGATCACCCCTCCACTTT. Amino acids: CASSPPGQGSRSPLHF.

J is TRBJ2-3 and V is TRBV7-2, with a possible D match to TRBD2 (7 bases). The V end was cut by 3 bases, the J end by 1 base, with 14 bases between. Germline V gene data show CDR1 as SGHTA and CDR2 as FQGNSA. CDR3 length: 16 amino acids. In DNA form, the CDR3 reads TGTGCCAGCAGCTTCCAAGGGGGGGCTGGCACAGATACGCAGTATTTT. As protein: CASSFQGGAGTDTQYF. The full variable domain, in which reference TRBV7-2 and TRBJ2-3 provide the parts outside the CDR3, is GAGVSQSPSNKVTEKGKDVELRCDPISGHTALYWYRQSLGQGLEFLIYFQGNSAPDKSGLPSDRFSAERTGGSVSTLTIQRTQQEDSAVYLCASSFQGGAGTDTQYFGPGTRLTVL.

The sample holds one count of this clone. V gene TRBV19 combines with J gene TRBJ2-7; a weak D match, TRBD1 (6 bases). There are 14 residues in the CDR3. With 5 bases removed from V and 5 bases from J, the gap between germline ends came to 16 bases. Germline V lookup: CDR1 LNHDA, CDR2 SQIVND (reference sequence). The CDR3 DNA is TGTGCCAGTAGTTCAGCAAAGACAGGAGACGAGCAGTACTTC. Its translation: CASSSAKTGDEQYF.

The chain recombines TRBV9 with TRBJ2-3; tentatively, D is TRBD2 (6 bases). Trimming cost V 1 base and J 3 bases, with 9 bases left between them. The CDR3 consists of 14 residues. CDR1 and CDR2 (germline): SGDLS, YYNGEE. DNA of the CDR3: TGTGCCAGCAGCGTAAACGGGGGAACAGATACGCAGTATTTT. The encoded protein is CASSVNGGTDTQYF.

Comment on this clone: At one end, the junction sequence differs from germline, possibly due to a read error. CDR3 bases: TGCAGCGTTGAAGATCGGGGGAGGTGGCAGGGCGGGGCCTCAAAGGACTTC. Amino acid sequence: CSVEDRGRWQGGASKDF. This chain uses TRBV29-1 with TRBJ2-5, with D tentatively TRBD2 (6 bases). Germline-derived CDR1 and CDR2 are SQVTM and ANQGSEA. This CDR3 is 17 amino acids long.

This chain links TRBV4-3 with TRBJ1-6, with D possibly matching TRBD1 (6 bases). Deletions cut 4 bases from V and 13 bases from J, with 11 bases between. The CDR3 is 12 residues long. Germline-derived CDR1 and CDR2 are LGHNA and YSLEER. The CDR3, as DNA: TGCGCCAGCAGCCTAGTAGGGGGTCCCCTCCACTTT. Translation: CASSLVGGPLHF.

The chain combines TRBV4-2 with TRBJ1-6; D is undetermined. This CDR3 region has 20 residues. The germline CDR1 and CDR2 sequences are LGHNA and YNFKEQ. V was cut by 0 bases and J by 9 bases, with 27 bases left in between. The CDR3 sequence is CASSQDPVPLKGGVPSPLHF. The DNA for the CDR3 is TGTGCCAGCAGCCAAGATCCGGTTCCTCTCAAGGGAGGAGTGCCTTCACCCCTCCACTTT.

The chain joins TRBV15 to TRBJ2-4; D may be TRBD2 (5 bases). The V end lost 3 bases, the J end lost 0 bases, and 9 bases lay between the germline ends. The length of the CDR3 is 15 residues. In germline, CDR1 is LNHNV, CDR2 YYDKDF (reference sequence). The CDR3 nucleotides read TGTGCCACCAGCAGTAGGGAGCTAGCCAAAAACATTCAGTACTTC. Its translation: CATSSRELAKNIQYF. The whole variable domain, remainder taken from reference TRBV15 and TRBJ2-4, is DAMVIQNPRYQVTQFGKPVTLSCSQTLNHNVMYWYQQKSSQAPKLLFHYYDKDFNNEADTPDNFQSRRPNTSFCFLDIRSPGLGDTAMYLCATSSRELAKNIQYFGAGTRLSVL.

The chain recombines TRBV10-3 with TRBJ2-1; perhaps TRBD2 as D (5 bases). Trimming removed 2 bases at V and 0 bases at J, with 14 bases between. The CDR3 sequence is 17 residues long. CDR1 is ENHRY, CDR2 SYGVKD, per germline. CDR3 coding DNA: TGTGCCATCAGTGAGGTCCGGACTGGACTCTCCTACAATGAGCAGTTCTTC. Its protein product is CAISEVRTGLSYNEQFF.

Here the CDR3 reads CASRAQGQGGGYTF. The CDR3 DNA is TGTGCCAGCAGAGCCCAGGGACAAGGGGGAGGCTACACCTTC. The chain is built from TRBV2 and TRBJ1-2, with D maybe TRBD1 (6 bases). V lost 6 bases to trimming and J lost 8 bases, with 19 bases between them. From germline, CDR1 is SNHLY and CDR2 FYNNEI. The length of the CDR3 is 14 residues.

This clone was seen just once. The gene calls are TRBV7-3 and TRBJ2-7; 12 bases map to TRBD2. Per germline, CDR1 SGHTA and CDR2 FQGTGA. The CDR3 contains 18 residues. Trimming at V came to 5 bases and at J to 7 bases, leaving 18 bases not matched to a gene. DNA for the CDR3: TGTGCCAGCAGCCCATATTCGGGGCTAGCGGGGGGGGCCAGGGAGCAGTACTTC. Amino acid sequence: CASSPYSGLAGGAREQYF.

The chain has TRBV18 and TRBJ2-5, with 9 bases identical to TRBD1. This CDR3 is 15 amino acids long. The V gene end was trimmed by 2 bases and the J gene end by 1 base; junction bases not matched to a gene: 2. CDR1 is KGHSH and CDR2 is LQKENI in the germline V gene. The CDR3: CASSPTTGGQETQYF. CDR3 sequence (DNA): TGTGCCAGCTCACCAACGACAGGGGGCCAAGAGACCCAGTACTTC.

The chain joins TRBV18 to TRBJ2-4, with 9 bases identical to TRBD1. Germline-derived CDR1 and CDR2 are KGHSH and LQKENI. This CDR3 comprises 12 residues. V was pared by 6 bases and J by 15 bases, with 9 bases of the junction left unmatched. The CDR3 nucleotides read TGTGCCAGCTCCGGGACAGGGACAGATCCGTACTTC. Amino acids: CASSGTGTDPYF.

The chain carries TRBV28 and TRBJ2-7; 13 bases are a match to TRBD2. The V and J ends lost 6 bases and 7 bases, in that order; junction bases with no gene match: 9. The CDR3 spans 15 residues. Germline lookup yields CDR1 MDHEN and CDR2 SYDVKM. CDR3 nucleotides: TGTGCCAGCAGACCCCCCCAGGGACTAGCGGGAGAGCAGTACTTC. Protein sequence: CASRPPQGLAGEQYF.

V gene TRBV3-1 (or the pseudogene TRBV3-2) combines with J gene TRBJ1-6, with 9 bases fitting TRBD1. Unmatched junction bases numbered 7, after V lost 4 bases and J lost 9 bases. The CDR3 runs to 15 residues. Germline CDR1 is LGHDT and CDR2 is YNNKEL (reference sequence). CDR3 DNA sequence: TGTGCCAGCAGCCCGGGACAGGGTTTAGGTTCACCCCTCCACTTT. Residues: CASSPGQGLGSPLHF.

Here the CDR3 reads CAWSGGLAASGTQYF. CDR3 in DNA: TGTGCCTGGAGTGGGGGACTAGCGGCCTCCGGTACGCAGTATTTT. The chain recombines TRBV30 with TRBJ2-3; 11 nucleotides align to TRBD2. This CDR3 spans 15 amino acids. Looked up from germline, CDR1 is GTSNPN and CDR2 is SVGIG (reference sequence). The J segment lost 8 bases and the V segment lost 1 base, leaving 8 bases of the junction unmatched.

The rearrangement joins TRBV19 to TRBJ1-4; perhaps TRBD1 as D (6 bases). Germline V gives CDR1 LNHDA, CDR2 SQIVND (reference sequence). The CDR3 covers 15 residues. The germline V and J ends were trimmed by 2 bases and 5 bases, with 12 bases remaining between them. CDR3 nucleotide sequence: TGTGCCAGTAGTATATCGGTTCAGGGGAATGAAAAACTGTTTTTT. As protein: CASSISVQGNEKLFF.

On this clone: At one of its ends the junction is not consistent with the germline gene, which may arise from a read error. J is TRBJ2-5 and V is TRBV7-7; 8 bases agree with TRBD2. The CDR3 runs 14 residues. From germline, CDR1 is SSHAT and CDR2 FNYEAQ (reference sequence). CDR3 residues: CASSLARGGETQYF. The CDR3 nucleotides read TGTGCTAGCAGCTTAGCCCGGGGGGGGGAGACCCAGTACTTC.

V and J are TRBV19 and TRBJ2-7, with 8 positions matching TRBD2. The V gene end was trimmed by 7 bases and the J gene end by 2 bases; junction bases not matched to a gene: 25. There are 20 residues in the CDR3. Germline CDR1 and CDR2: LNHDA and SQIVND (reference sequence). Here the CDR3 DNA reads TGTGCCAGTACCCTTTTTGCGGGGGCCGGGGGGGAGCAGGGCCCCTACGAGCAGTACTTC. It yields the protein CASTLFAGAGGEQGPYEQYF.

The chain couples TRBV7-2 to TRBJ2-3; 8 bases fit TRBD1. The CDR3 sequence is 14 residues long. Germline loops: CDR1 SGHTA, CDR2 FQGNSA. With V trimmed by 3 bases and J by 4 bases, 3 bases remained unmatched. The DNA for the CDR3 is TGTGCCAGCAGCTTTTCACAGGGGGCAGATACGCAGTATTTT. Encoded protein: CASSFSQGADTQYF.

This clone was seen a handful of times. The gene calls are TRBV27 and TRBJ2-7; 7 bases line up with TRBD1. Germline V gene sequence: CDR1 MNHEY, CDR2 SMNVEV (reference sequence). Germline trimming cut 6 bases from V and 1 base from J; bases unmatched to any gene: 9. The CDR3 sequence is 15 residues long. The CDR3 DNA sequence: TGTGCCAGCAGCTTAATAGGGACAGAATCCTACGAGCAGTACTTC. It translates to CASSLIGTESYEQYF.

This clone came up a few times. The chain has TRBV11-3 and TRBJ1-3; D is possibly TRBD1 (5 bases). The CDR3 is 13 amino acids. Germline CDR1 SGHNT, CDR2 YENEEA. Deletions cut 4 bases from V and 4 bases from J, with 8 bases between. Written as DNA, the CDR3 is TGTGCCAGCAGCTCCCGACAGGGAAACACCATATATTTT. It specifies CASSSRQGNTIYF.

The chain carries TRBV20-1 and TRBJ2-5; D might be TRBD2 (5 bases). The V gene lost 3 bases and the J gene lost 2 bases, with 19 bases spanning the gap. From germline, CDR1 is DFQATT and CDR2 SNEGSKA (reference sequence). The CDR3 is 16 amino acids. CDR3 sequence: CSASSVRRTSQETQYF. CDR3 in DNA: TGCAGTGCTAGTTCAGTTCGGCGGACTTCACAAGAGACCCAGTACTTC.

The genes are TRBV5-1 and TRBJ2-7; TRBD1 matches 12 bases. Per the germline V gene, CDR1 is SGHRS and CDR2 is YFSETQ. The CDR3 length is 14 residues. V was clipped by 4 bases and J by 6 bases; unmatched bases: 5. CDR3 protein: CASSRGQGAGEQYF. The CDR3 DNA sequence: TGCGCCAGCAGCCGGGGACAGGGGGCAGGCGAGCAGTACTTC.

This chain uses TRBV5-1 with TRBJ2-6; D might be TRBD2 (6 bases). The CDR3 totals 17 residues. V lost 1 base, J lost 0 bases, and 11 bases lay in between. Germline V gene data show CDR1 as SGHRS and CDR2 as YFSETQ. For the CDR3, the DNA is TGCGCCAGCAGCTTGCGGTCGGGAGACTCTGGGGCCAACGTCCTGACTTTC. Protein sequence: CASSLRSGDSGANVLTF.

V and J are TRBV11-2 and TRBJ1-2, with D perhaps matching TRBD1 (5 bases). V was trimmed by 4 bases and J by 7 bases, leaving 16 bases between them. The CDR3 covers 14 residues. Germline V gene lookup returns CDR1 SGHAT and CDR2 FQNNGV. The CDR3 DNA is TGTGCCAGCAGCTCGAATCAGGGCCTGCTTGGCTACACCTTC. It codes for CASSSNQGLLGYTF.

This clone was observed a handful of times. The chain carries TRBV5-1 and TRBJ2-1; a weak D match, TRBD2 (5 bases). V was pared by 4 bases and J by 4 bases, with 15 bases between. In germline, CDR1 is SGHRS, CDR2 YFSETQ. The CDR3 spans 15 residues. The CDR3 nucleotides read TGCGCCAGCAGCCGGAGCGGTTCACTTTACAATGAGCAGTTCTTC. Protein sequence: CASSRSGSLYNEQFF.

The chain joins TRBV6-2 or TRBV6-3 to TRBJ1-5; the D gene is possibly TRBD1 (5 bases). Germline loops: CDR1 MNHEY, CDR2 SVGEGT. Trimming left V 2 bases short and J 2 bases short, with 10 bases between. The CDR3 length is 15 residues. This CDR3 is CASSYGGLGNQPQHF. CDR3 bases: TGTGCCAGCAGTTACGGGGGGTTGGGCAATCAGCCCCAGCATTTT.